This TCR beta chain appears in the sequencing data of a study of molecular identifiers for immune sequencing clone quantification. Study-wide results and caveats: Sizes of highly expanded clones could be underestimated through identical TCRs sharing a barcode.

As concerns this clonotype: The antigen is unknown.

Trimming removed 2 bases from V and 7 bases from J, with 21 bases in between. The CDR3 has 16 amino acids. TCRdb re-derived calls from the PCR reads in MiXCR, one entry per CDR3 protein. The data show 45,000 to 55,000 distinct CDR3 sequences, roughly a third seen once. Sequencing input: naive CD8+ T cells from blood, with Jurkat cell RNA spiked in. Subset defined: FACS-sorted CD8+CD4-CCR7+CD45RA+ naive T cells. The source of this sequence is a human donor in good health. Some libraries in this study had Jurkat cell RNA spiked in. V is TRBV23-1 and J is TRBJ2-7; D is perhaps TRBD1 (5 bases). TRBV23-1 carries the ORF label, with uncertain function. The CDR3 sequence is CASSQHPRGNTKEQYF. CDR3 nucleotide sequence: TGCGCCAGCAGTCAACACCCTAGGGGAAATACGAAGGAGCAGTACTTC.